The following is a T cell receptor (beta chain) sequence with its context. Its antigen is currently unknown. Time point: cycle 4 day 1 (C4D1), after around six weeks of nivolumab. After autologous stem cell transplantation all patients relapsed, and prior brentuximab vedotin exposure differed between cohorts. It was by magnetic negative selection that CD4+ T cells were purified from thawed PBMCs. V trimming: 8 bases; J trimming: 8 bases; junction bases outside the gene matches: 15. The CDR3 runs to 16 residues. Germline V gene lookup returns CDR1 SNHLY and CDR2 FYNNEI. The sample originates from a study of PD-1 blockade in classical Hodgkin lymphoma. Overall study results and limits: Before treatment, complete responders showed about the same diversity as newly diagnosed patients. Although disease activity or prior therapy may be involved, causes of the repertoire differences remain undefined. Relapsed/refractory patients reportedly had lower baseline diversity than newly diagnosed patients.

TCRdb's copy holds only in-frame clones and misses some; the assay was immunoSEQ multiplex PCR. The profile shows around 18,000 clones, 60% to 80% of them singletons. Material: CD4+ T cells from blood, obtained before the fourth cycle of nivolumab. V gene TRBV2 combines with J gene TRBJ2-2; 9 bases align to TRBD2. This receptor was taken from a human donor with classical Hodgkin lymphoma. The CDR3, as DNA: TGTGCCAGCGTCAGGACAGCGGGGGGAACCTTGGGGGAGCTGTTTTTT. It yields the protein CASVRTAGGTLGELFF.